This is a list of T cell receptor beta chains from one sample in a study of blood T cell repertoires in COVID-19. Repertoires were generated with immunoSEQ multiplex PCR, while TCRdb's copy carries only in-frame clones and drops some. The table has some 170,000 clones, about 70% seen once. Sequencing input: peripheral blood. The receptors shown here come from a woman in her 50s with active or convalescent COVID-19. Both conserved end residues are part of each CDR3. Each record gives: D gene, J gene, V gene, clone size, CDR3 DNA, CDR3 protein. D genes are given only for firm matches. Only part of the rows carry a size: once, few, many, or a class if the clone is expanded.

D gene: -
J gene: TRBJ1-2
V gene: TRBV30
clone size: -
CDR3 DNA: TGTGCCTGGAGCCTCGGACAGCAAATTGGCTACACCTTC
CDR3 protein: CAWSLGQQIGYTF

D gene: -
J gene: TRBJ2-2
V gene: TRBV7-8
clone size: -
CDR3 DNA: TGTGCCAGCAGCTCAAATAGGGCGGGGAACACCGGGGAGCTGTTTTTT
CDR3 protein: CASSSNRAGNTGELFF

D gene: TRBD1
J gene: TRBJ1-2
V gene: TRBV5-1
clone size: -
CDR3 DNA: TGCGCCAGCAGCGCCGGGACAGCTAACTATGGCTACACCTTC
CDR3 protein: CASSAGTANYGYTF

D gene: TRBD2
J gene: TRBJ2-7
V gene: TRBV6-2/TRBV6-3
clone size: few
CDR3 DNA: TGTGCCAGCAGTTACTCGAGCGGGGGAGCGACCTACGAGCAGTACTTC
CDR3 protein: CASSYSSGGATYEQYF

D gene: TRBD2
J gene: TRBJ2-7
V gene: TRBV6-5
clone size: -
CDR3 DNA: TGTGCCAGCAGGGTGGCGGGAGGCTCCTCCTACGAGCAGTACTTC
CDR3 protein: CASRVAGGSSYEQYF

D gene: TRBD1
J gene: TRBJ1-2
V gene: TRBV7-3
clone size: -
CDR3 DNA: TGTGCCAGCAGAGATCCGGGACAGGGGTCCTATGGCTACACCTTC
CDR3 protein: CASRDPGQGSYGYTF

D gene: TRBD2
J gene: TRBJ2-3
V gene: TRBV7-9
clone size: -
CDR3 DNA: TGTGCCAGCAGCTCTAGCGGGGAAAGCACAGATACGCAGTATTTT
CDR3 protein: CASSSSGESTDTQYF

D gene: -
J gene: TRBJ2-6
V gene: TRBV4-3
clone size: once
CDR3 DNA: TGCGCCAGCAGCATGGGACAAACAGGCTCTGGGGCCAACGTCCTGACTTTC
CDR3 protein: CASSMGQTGSGANVLTF

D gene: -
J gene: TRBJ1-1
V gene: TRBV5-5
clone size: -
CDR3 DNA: TGTGCCAGCAGCTTGGGGGGGCGGACTGAAGCTTTCTTT
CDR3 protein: CASSLGGRTEAFF

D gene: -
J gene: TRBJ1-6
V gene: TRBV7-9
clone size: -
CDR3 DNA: TGTGCCAGCAGCTTAGGAGGTGGCAGGGCGGTTGCGGATAATTCACCCCTCCACTTT
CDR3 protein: CASSLGGGRAVADNSPLHF

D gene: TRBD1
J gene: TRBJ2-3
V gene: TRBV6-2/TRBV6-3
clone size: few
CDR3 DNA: TGTGCCAGCAGTTATGACAGGGGACTCCCGGGAGATACGCAGTATTTT
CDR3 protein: CASSYDRGLPGDTQYF

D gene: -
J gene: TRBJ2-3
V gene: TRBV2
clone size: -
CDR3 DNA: TGTGCCAGCAGTAAGGACAGTAGCACAGATACGCAGTATTTT
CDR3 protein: CASSKDSSTDTQYF

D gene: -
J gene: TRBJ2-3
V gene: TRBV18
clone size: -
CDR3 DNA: TGTGCCAGCACCACTATTAGCACAGATACGCAGTATTTT
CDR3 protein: CASTTISTDTQYF

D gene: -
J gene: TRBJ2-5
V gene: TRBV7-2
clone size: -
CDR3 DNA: TGTGCCAGCAGTAGGACAGTGCAAGAGACCCAGTACTTC
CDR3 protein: CASSRTVQETQYF

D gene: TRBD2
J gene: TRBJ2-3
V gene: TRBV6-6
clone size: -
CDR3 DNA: TGTGCCAGTAGTCTAGCGGGAGGTACAGATACGCAGTATTTT
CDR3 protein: CASSLAGGTDTQYF

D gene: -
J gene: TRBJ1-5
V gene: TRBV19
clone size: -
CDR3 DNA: TGTGCCAGTAGTGTTGGGACACCCAGCAATCAGCCCCAGCATTTT
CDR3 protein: CASSVGTPSNQPQHF

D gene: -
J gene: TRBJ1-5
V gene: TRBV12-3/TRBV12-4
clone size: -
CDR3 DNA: TGTGCCAGCACCTTGGGGGGGGGTCAGCCCCAGCATTTT
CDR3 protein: CASTLGGGQPQHF

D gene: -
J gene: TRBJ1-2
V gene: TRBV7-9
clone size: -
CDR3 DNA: TGTGCCAGCGGGAGGGAGGGATATGGCTACACCTTC
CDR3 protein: CASGREGYGYTF

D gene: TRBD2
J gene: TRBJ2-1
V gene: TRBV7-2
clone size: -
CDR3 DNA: TGTGCCAGCAGCTTTTGGGCTAGCGGCTCCTACAATGAGCAGTTCTTC
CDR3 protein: CASSFWASGSYNEQFF

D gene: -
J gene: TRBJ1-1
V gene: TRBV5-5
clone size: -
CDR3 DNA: TGTGCCAGCAGCTTGGATGTGCAGGACACTGAAGCTTTCTTT
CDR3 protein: CASSLDVQDTEAFF

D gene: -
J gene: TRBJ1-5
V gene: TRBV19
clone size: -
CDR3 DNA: TGTGCCAGTAGTATCTTCAGGGGTGGCAATCAGCCCCAGCATTTT
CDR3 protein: CASSIFRGGNQPQHF

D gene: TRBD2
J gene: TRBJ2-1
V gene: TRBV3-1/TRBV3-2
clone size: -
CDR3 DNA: TGTGCCAGCAGCCAAGACTTTGTGACTAGCGCGGCTGAGCAGTTCTTC
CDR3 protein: CASSQDFVTSAAEQFF

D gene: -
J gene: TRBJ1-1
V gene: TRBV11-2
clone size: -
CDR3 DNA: TGTGCCAGCAGCTTAGTGGTCGGAAGGGGCACTGAAGCTTTCTTT
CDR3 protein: CASSLVVGRGTEAFF

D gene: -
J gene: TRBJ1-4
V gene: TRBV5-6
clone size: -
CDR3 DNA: TGTGCCAGCAGCCTGTTCCGGGGTGAACCAACTAATGAAAAACTGTTTTTT
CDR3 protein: CASSLFRGEPTNEKLFF

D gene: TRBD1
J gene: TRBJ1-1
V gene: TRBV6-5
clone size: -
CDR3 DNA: TGTGCCAGCAGCGGGACAGGGAATCCCATTGGAGCTTTCTTT
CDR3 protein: CASSGTGNPIGAFF

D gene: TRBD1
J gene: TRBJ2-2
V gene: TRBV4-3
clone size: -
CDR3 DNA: TGCGCCAGCAGCCAAGAAGTGATAGCCGGACAGGGGGCGCGAACCGGGGAGCTGTTTTTT
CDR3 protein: CASSQEVIAGQGARTGELFF

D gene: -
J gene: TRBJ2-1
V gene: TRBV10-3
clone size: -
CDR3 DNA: TGTGCCATCACCCCGGGGAGCGTTGACAATGAGCAGTTCTTC
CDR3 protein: CAITPGSVDNEQFF

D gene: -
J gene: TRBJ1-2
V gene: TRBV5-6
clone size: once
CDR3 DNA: TGTGCCAGCAGCTTTCCTCCGGCAGGGTCAGGTGGCGGCTACACCTTC
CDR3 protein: CASSFPPAGSGGGYTF

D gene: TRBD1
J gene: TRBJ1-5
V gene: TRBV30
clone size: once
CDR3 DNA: TGTGCCTGGAGTGCCATGACAGGGGCTGTTCAGCCCCAGCATTTT
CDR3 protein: CAWSAMTGAVQPQHF

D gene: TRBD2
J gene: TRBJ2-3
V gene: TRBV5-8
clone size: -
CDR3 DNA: TGTGCCAGCACCGTACTAGCGGGGGTTGTAGGTACGCAGTATTTT
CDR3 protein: CASTVLAGVVGTQYF

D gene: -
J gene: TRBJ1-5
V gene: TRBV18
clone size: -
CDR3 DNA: TGTGCCAGCTCACCAGAGACAGAAAGCAATCAGCCCCAGCATTTT
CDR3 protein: CASSPETESNQPQHF

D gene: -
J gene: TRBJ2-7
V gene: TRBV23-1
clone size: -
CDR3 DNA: TGCGCCAGCAGTCAATCGCGGGACGAAGGGGAGCAGTACTTC
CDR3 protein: CASSQSRDEGEQYF

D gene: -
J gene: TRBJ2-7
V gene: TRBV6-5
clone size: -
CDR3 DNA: TGTGCCAGCAGGGGGCAGCAAGCCTACGAGCAGTACTTC
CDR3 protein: CASRGQQAYEQYF

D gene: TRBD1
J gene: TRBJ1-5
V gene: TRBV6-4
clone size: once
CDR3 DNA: TGTGCCAACCCCCTGGGGTACGCAGGGGGCCGTTCCTGCCAGCCCCAGCATTTT
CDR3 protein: CANPLGYAGGRSCQPQHF

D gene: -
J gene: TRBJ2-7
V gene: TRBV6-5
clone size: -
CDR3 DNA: TGTGCCAGCAGTTACTACAGGGACTACGAGCAGTACTTC
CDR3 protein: CASSYYRDYEQYF

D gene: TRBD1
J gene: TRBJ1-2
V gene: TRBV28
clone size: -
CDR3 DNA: TGTGCCAGCAGTTTAGATAAGTGGGGGACAGAGGCTTCTGGCTACACCTTC
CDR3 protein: CASSLDKWGTEASGYTF

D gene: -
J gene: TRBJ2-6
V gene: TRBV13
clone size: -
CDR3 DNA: TGTGCCAGCAGCTTCAAAGCTCGCTCTGGGGCCAACGTCCTGACTTTC
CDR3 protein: CASSFKARSGANVLTF

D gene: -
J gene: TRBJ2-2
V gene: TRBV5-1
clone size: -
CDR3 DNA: TGCGCCAGCAGCTTGTTCCCTAGCACCGGGGAGCTGTTTTTT
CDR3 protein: CASSLFPSTGELFF

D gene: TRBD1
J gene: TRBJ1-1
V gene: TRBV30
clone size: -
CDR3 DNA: TGTGCCTGGACGAGACTTTACGCGGACAGGCCTGTTTTT
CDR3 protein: CAWTRLYADRPVF

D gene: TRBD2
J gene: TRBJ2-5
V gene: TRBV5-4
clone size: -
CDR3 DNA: TGTGCCAGCAGCCTGGGACTAGCGGGAGCGGGTGAGACCCAGTACTTC
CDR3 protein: CASSLGLAGAGETQYF

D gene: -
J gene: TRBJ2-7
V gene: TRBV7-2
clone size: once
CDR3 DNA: TGTGCCAGCAGCTTAGGAGGCCTCTACGAGCAGTACTTC
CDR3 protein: CASSLGGLYEQYF

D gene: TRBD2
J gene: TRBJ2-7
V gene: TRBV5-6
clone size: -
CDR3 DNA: TGTGCCAGCAGCACCCTCGAGTTTAGCGGGGGGGCCTACGAGCAGTACTTC
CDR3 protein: CASSTLEFSGGAYEQYF

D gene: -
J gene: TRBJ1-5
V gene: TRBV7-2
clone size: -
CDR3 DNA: TGTGCCAGCAGCCCCGGGGCAGGGGGCAATCAGCCCCAGCATTTT
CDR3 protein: CASSPGAGGNQPQHF

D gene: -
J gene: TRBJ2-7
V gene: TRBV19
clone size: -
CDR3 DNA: TGTGCCAGTCGGCCGAGTGGGGGGTTCTACGAGCAGTACTTC
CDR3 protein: CASRPSGGFYEQYF

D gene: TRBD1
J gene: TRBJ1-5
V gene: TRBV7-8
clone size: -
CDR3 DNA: TGTGCCAGCAGCTTAGGGGGACAGGGACATCAGCCCCAGCATTTT
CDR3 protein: CASSLGGQGHQPQHF

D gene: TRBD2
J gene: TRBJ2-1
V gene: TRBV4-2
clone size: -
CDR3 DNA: TGTGCCAGCAATGAGCGGGAGGGCCTAAATGAGCAGTTCTTC
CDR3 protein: CASNEREGLNEQFF

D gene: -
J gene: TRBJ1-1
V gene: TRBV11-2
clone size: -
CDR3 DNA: TGTGCCAGCAGCTTAGCCGGGACACAGAACACTGAAGCTTTCTTT
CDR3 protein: CASSLAGTQNTEAFF

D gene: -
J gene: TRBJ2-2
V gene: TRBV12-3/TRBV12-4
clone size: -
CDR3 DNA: TGTGCCAGCAGCCCAACTCTCTTCGGGGAGCTGTTTTTT
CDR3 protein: CASSPTLFGELFF

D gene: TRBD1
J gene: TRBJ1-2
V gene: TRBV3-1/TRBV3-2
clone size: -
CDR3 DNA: TGTGCCGTTGAGGGGGCGGCGGGCTATGGCTACACCTTC
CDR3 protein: CAVEGAAGYGYTF

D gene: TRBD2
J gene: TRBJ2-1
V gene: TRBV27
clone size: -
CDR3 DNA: TGTGCCAGCAGTATGACTAGCGGGAGGGCCGATGAGCAGTTCTTC
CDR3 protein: CASSMTSGRADEQFF

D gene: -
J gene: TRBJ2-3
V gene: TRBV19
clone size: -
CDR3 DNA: TGTGCCAGTAGTACGGTAACTCGCACAGATACGCAGTATTTT
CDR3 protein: CASSTVTRTDTQYF

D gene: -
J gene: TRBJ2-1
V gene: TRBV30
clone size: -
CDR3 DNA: TGTGCCTGGAGTGTGGAGGGGGCCGTCTACAATGAGCAGTTCTTC
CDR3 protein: CAWSVEGAVYNEQFF

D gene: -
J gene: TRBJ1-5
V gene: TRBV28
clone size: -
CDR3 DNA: TGTGCCAGCAGTTTACTGCAGGGGAGCAATCAGCCCCAGCATTTT
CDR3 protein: CASSLLQGSNQPQHF

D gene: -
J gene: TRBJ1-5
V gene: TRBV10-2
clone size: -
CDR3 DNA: TGCGCCAGCAGTGACCTCAGGGTGGACCAGCCCCAGCATTTT
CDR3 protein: CASSDLRVDQPQHF

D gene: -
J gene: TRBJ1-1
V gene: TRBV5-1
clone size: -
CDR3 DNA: TGCGCCAGCAGCTTCGGGACAAGCAACACTGAAGCTTTCTTT
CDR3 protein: CASSFGTSNTEAFF

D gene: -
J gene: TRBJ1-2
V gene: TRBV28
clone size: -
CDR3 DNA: TGTGCCAGCAGCCTTGGGCGGGGTGCCGCCGATGGCTACACCTTC
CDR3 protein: CASSLGRGAADGYTF

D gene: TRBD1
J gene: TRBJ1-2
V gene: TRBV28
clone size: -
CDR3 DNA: TGTGCCACCCAAACAGGGGGCTATGGCTACACCTTC
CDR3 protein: CATQTGGYGYTF

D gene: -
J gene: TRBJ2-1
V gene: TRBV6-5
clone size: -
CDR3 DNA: TGTGCCAGCAGTTACGGGCTAGCTTCCTACAATGAGCAGTTCTTC
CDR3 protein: CASSYGLASYNEQFF

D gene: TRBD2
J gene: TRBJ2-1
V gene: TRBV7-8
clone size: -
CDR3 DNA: TGTGCCAGCAGCCTAAGGACTAGCGGGGGGAACTACAATGAGCAGTTCTTC
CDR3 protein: CASSLRTSGGNYNEQFF

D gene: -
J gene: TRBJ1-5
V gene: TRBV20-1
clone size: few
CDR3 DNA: TGCAGTGCTAGTCCAGGGTACTTGAACCAGCCCCAGCATTTT
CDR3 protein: CSASPGYLNQPQHF